The 7 T cell receptor beta chains presented below share a single source sample, sequenced in a study of regulatory T cells in long-lasting Graves disease. Arm-PCR of CDR3 regions with iRepertoire HTBI primers generated TCR beta libraries. TCRdb recomputed calls from the multiplex PCR reads with MiXCR, one row per CDR3 protein. The sample holds hundreds of thousands of distinct CDR3 sequences, 15% seen once. As for time point: newly diagnosed GD, antithyroid drugs for less than 3 months. PBMCs provided the RNA from which the TCR library was made. These sequences were also reported in another study, on T cells in Graves' hyperthyroidism and ophthalmopathy.

The sequencing used peripheral blood mononuclear cells (PBMCs), collected at new diagnosis, from a patient treated with antithyroid drugs. The source is a woman in her thirties or forties with Graves disease.

V gene TRBV6-1 combines with J gene TRBJ1-1, with D unclear. The CDR3 has 12 amino acids. V was trimmed by 7 bases and J by 8 bases, leaving 14 bases between them. Germline assignment: CDR1 MNHNS and CDR2 SASEGT. The CDR3 bases are TGTGCCAGCACCCAAGCCGGGAAGGAAGCTTTCTTT. Its translation: CASTQAGKEAFF.

The table lists this clonotype with many counts. The chain is built from TRBV5-1 and TRBJ2-1; no reliable D call. The V end was cut by 0 bases, the J end by 12 bases, with 16 bases between. Per the germline V gene, CDR1 is SGHRS and CDR2 is YFSETQ. The length of the CDR3 is 14 residues. CDR3 in amino acids: CASSLEVRHGSQFF. The CDR3 DNA is TGCGCCAGCAGCTTGGAAGTGCGCCATGGTTCGCAGTTCTTC.

The rearrangement joins TRBV25-1 to TRBJ2-2; TRBD1 matches at 8 bases. Germline V lookup: CDR1 MGHDK, CDR2 SYGVNS. The CDR3 has 18 amino acids. The ends lost 1 base at V and 3 bases at J; junction bases unmatched: 10. The CDR3 region is CASSEFFFKTGDTGELFF. DNA for the CDR3: TGTGCCAGCAGTGAATTTTTCTTCAAGACAGGGGACACCGGGGAGCTGTTTTTT.

This clonotype was found once. A much more abundant neighbour one base away suggests this may be a read error. The V call is TRBV20-1, the J call TRBJ2-2; D assignment may be TRBD1 or TRBD2 (6 bases each). The germline V gene has CDR1 DFQATT and CDR2 SNEGSKA (reference sequence). The CDR3 has 17 residues. Trimming shortened V by 1 base and J by 5 bases, and 20 bases separated the two germline ends. The CDR3 nucleotides are TGCAGTGCTAGAGGAGTTCAGGGGAGAGGGAGGACCGGGGAGCTGTTTTTT. It encodes CSARGVQGRGRTGELFF.

This clonotype has at least ten counts. The gene calls are TRBV12-3 or TRBV12-4 and TRBJ2-3; weak D call: TRBD2 (7 bases). Trimming shortened V by 6 bases and J by 3 bases, and 13 bases separated the two germline ends. The CDR3 spans 14 residues. CDR3 loop: CASRRGGETDTQYF. CDR3 sequence (DNA): TGTGCCAGCAGAAGGGGGGGAGAGACAGATACGCAGTATTTT.

This clonotype occurred many times. The J gene is TRBJ2-1, the V gene TRBV12-5; 9 bases agree with TRBD1. This CDR3 region has 19 residues. Germline V gene lookup returns CDR1 LGHNT and CDR2 FRNRAP. V lost 0 bases to trimming and J lost 7 bases; unmatched junction nucleotides: 16. The CDR3 DNA reads as TGTGCTAGTGGTTTGGTACTATTGGCCGGACAGGGGCGCGGGAATGAGCAGTTCTTC. Its translation: CASGLVLLAGQGRGNEQFF.

At least ten counts were recorded for this clonotype. This chain links TRBV28 with TRBJ1-4, with D unresolved. V gave up 3 bases and J gave up 4 bases, with 15 bases separating them. The CDR3 loop spans 16 amino acids. In germline, CDR1 is MDHEN, CDR2 SYDVKM. DNA of the CDR3: TGTGCCAGCAGTTTGGAAGGAGGCCCGAGTAATGAAAAACTGTTTTTT. This codes for CASSLEGGPSNEKLFF. Supplemented by reference TRBV28 and TRBJ1-4, the full variable domain reads DVKVTQSSRYLVKRTGEKVFLECVQDMDHENMFWYRQDPGLGLRLIYFSYDVKMKEKGDIPEGYSVSREKKERFSLILESASTNQTSMYLCASSLEGGPSNEKLFFGSGTQLSVL.